This is a list of T cell receptor beta chains from one sample in a study of cytomegalovirus exposure and HLA in healthy donors. The data were produced by immunoSEQ multiplex PCR, yet TCRdb's version contains in-frame clones alone and is incomplete. Found here are 150,000 to 200,000 clones, around 77% of them singletons; the top ten hold about 1%. Material for sequencing was PBMCs. All receptors come from a woman between 40 and 55 years old in good health and CMV-seronegative. Both conserved end residues are part of each CDR3. The order of the fields is J gene, clone size, D gene, V gene, CDR3 DNA, CDR3 protein. The D gene is left open where the match is weak. Size values are once, few and many counts, or a class for expanded clones, and some rows have none.

J gene: TRBJ2-3
clone size: NA
D gene: NA
V gene: TRBV5-1
CDR3 DNA: TGCGCCAGCAGCTCGCTTCCGGGATCTAGCACAGATACGCAGTATTTT
CDR3 protein: CASSSLPGSSTDTQYF

J gene: TRBJ2-2
clone size: once
D gene: NA
V gene: TRBV25-1
CDR3 DNA: TGTGCCAGCAGTGAATCTACAGGCAACACCGGGGAGCTGTTTTTT
CDR3 protein: CASSESTGNTGELFF

J gene: TRBJ2-2
clone size: NA
D gene: NA
V gene: TRBV18
CDR3 DNA: TGTGCCAGCTCACCAGGGGCCACGAACACCGGGGAGCTGTTTTTT
CDR3 protein: CASSPGATNTGELFF

J gene: TRBJ2-1
clone size: NA
D gene: TRBD1
V gene: TRBV10-3
CDR3 DNA: TGTGCCATCAGTGAGTCCAGGGACAGGCTCAATGAGCAGTTCTTC
CDR3 protein: CAISESRDRLNEQFF

J gene: TRBJ1-2
clone size: once
D gene: TRBD1
V gene: TRBV5-1
CDR3 DNA: TGCGCCAGCAGCTCGGGGACAGCCTCCTATGGCTACACCTTC
CDR3 protein: CASSSGTASYGYTF

J gene: TRBJ2-5
clone size: NA
D gene: NA
V gene: TRBV6-7
CDR3 DNA: TGTGCCAGCAGTTACTCGACCGTCAGGGTAAAAGAGACCCAGTACTTC
CDR3 protein: CASSYSTVRVKETQYF

J gene: TRBJ2-5
clone size: NA
D gene: NA
V gene: TRBV20-1
CDR3 DNA: TGCAGTCTAGACCAAGAGTCCCAGTACTTC
CDR3 protein: CSLDQESQYF

J gene: TRBJ2-7
clone size: NA
D gene: TRBD1
V gene: TRBV19
CDR3 DNA: TGTGCCAGTAGTACCGGACAGGGTAACTCCTACGAGCAGTACTTC
CDR3 protein: CASSTGQGNSYEQYF

J gene: TRBJ2-1
clone size: NA
D gene: TRBD1
V gene: TRBV4-2
CDR3 DNA: TGTGCCAGCAGCCAAGCGGGACAGGGGGAGTACTCCCCCTACAATGAGCAGTTCTTC
CDR3 protein: CASSQAGQGEYSPYNEQFF

J gene: TRBJ2-2
clone size: NA
D gene: TRBD2
V gene: TRBV5-1
CDR3 DNA: TGCGCCAGCAGCTTGGATAGCGGGAGGATTCCCGGGGAGCTGTTTTTT
CDR3 protein: CASSLDSGRIPGELFF

J gene: TRBJ2-2
clone size: NA
D gene: NA
V gene: TRBV4-2
CDR3 DNA: TGTGCCAGCAGCCAAGGGACAGCGAACACCGGGGAGCTGTTTTTT
CDR3 protein: CASSQGTANTGELFF

J gene: TRBJ1-4
clone size: NA
D gene: NA
V gene: TRBV9
CDR3 DNA: TGTGCCAGCAGCTCGGGTGGGTTTAATGAAAAACTGTTTTTT
CDR3 protein: CASSSGGFNEKLFF

J gene: TRBJ2-4
clone size: NA
D gene: TRBD1
V gene: TRBV12-5
CDR3 DNA: TGTGCTAGTGGTCCGGGGACAGGACGGGCCAAAAACATTCAGTACTTC
CDR3 protein: CASGPGTGRAKNIQYF

J gene: TRBJ1-4
clone size: NA
D gene: NA
V gene: TRBV30
CDR3 DNA: TGTGCCTGGAGTGCCGGGGGGGAAAAACTGTTTTTT
CDR3 protein: CAWSAGGEKLFF

J gene: TRBJ2-3
clone size: NA
D gene: NA
V gene: TRBV11-2
CDR3 DNA: TGTGCCAGCAGCTTTGGATCACAGGGCGATACGCAGTATTTT
CDR3 protein: CASSFGSQGDTQYF

J gene: TRBJ2-2
clone size: few
D gene: TRBD1
V gene: TRBV5-4
CDR3 DNA: TGTGCCAGCAGCTTGGGGGGGGACAGGGAAACCGGGGAGCTGTTTTTT
CDR3 protein: CASSLGGDRETGELFF

J gene: TRBJ2-2
clone size: NA
D gene: NA
V gene: TRBV11-3
CDR3 DNA: TGTGCCAGCAGCTTACACGGGAGCGGGACCGGGGAGCTGTTTTTT
CDR3 protein: CASSLHGSGTGELFF

J gene: TRBJ2-5
clone size: NA
D gene: NA
V gene: TRBV27
CDR3 DNA: TGTGCCAGCAGTCGCGGAGAGACCCAGTACTTC
CDR3 protein: CASSRGETQYF

J gene: TRBJ1-1
clone size: once
D gene: TRBD1
V gene: TRBV5-1
CDR3 DNA: TGCGCCAACAGCCAAAGTTCGACAGGGGCGCTCTATTCTGAAGCTTTCTTT
CDR3 protein: CANSQSSTGALYSEAFF

J gene: TRBJ2-2
clone size: NA
D gene: NA
V gene: TRBV2
CDR3 DNA: TGTGCCAGCAGTGCTCAGGGGAAAAACACCGGGGAGCTGTTTTTT
CDR3 protein: CASSAQGKNTGELFF

J gene: TRBJ2-3
clone size: NA
D gene: NA
V gene: TRBV5-8
CDR3 DNA: TGTGCCAGCAGCTTGGCAGGAGATACGCAGTATTTT
CDR3 protein: CASSLAGDTQYF

J gene: TRBJ2-1
clone size: few
D gene: TRBD1
V gene: TRBV5-1
CDR3 DNA: TGCGCCAGCAGCACAGGGGAGATTGGCAATGAGCAGTTCTTC
CDR3 protein: CASSTGEIGNEQFF

J gene: TRBJ1-4
clone size: once
D gene: NA
V gene: TRBV7-9
CDR3 DNA: TGTGCCAGCAGCTTGGGCCAGTTGGAACTGTTTTTT
CDR3 protein: CASSLGQLELFF

J gene: TRBJ2-2
clone size: NA
D gene: NA
V gene: TRBV2
CDR3 DNA: TGTGCCAGCAGTGGTTGGAGTAGCAACACCGGGGAGCTGTTTTTT
CDR3 protein: CASSGWSSNTGELFF

J gene: TRBJ1-1
clone size: NA
D gene: TRBD1
V gene: TRBV7-9
CDR3 DNA: TGTGCCAGCAACCCCCGAGGACAGGGTTTGGGAAACACTGAAGCTTTCTTT
CDR3 protein: CASNPRGQGLGNTEAFF

J gene: TRBJ1-1
clone size: NA
D gene: TRBD1
V gene: TRBV5-1
CDR3 DNA: TGCGCCAGCAGCCCCAAGACAGGGACGAACACTGAAGCTTTCTTT
CDR3 protein: CASSPKTGTNTEAFF

J gene: TRBJ2-1
clone size: NA
D gene: TRBD2
V gene: TRBV25-1
CDR3 DNA: TGTGCCAGCAGTGAATGGGGTAGCGGGAGGGATGAGCAGTTCTTC
CDR3 protein: CASSEWGSGRDEQFF

J gene: TRBJ2-7
clone size: NA
D gene: NA
V gene: TRBV12-5
CDR3 DNA: TGTGCTAGTGGTTCAACTACCTCCTACGAGCAGTACTTC
CDR3 protein: CASGSTTSYEQYF

J gene: TRBJ2-1
clone size: NA
D gene: NA
V gene: TRBV6-1
CDR3 DNA: TGTGCCAGCAGTGAGACGACACTAGGCAATGAGCAGTTCTTC
CDR3 protein: CASSETTLGNEQFF

J gene: TRBJ2-4
clone size: NA
D gene: NA
V gene: TRBV5-1
CDR3 DNA: TGCGCCAGCAGCTTGGGAGCTCGGCGGCGGGAACCAGCCAAAAACATTCAGTACTTC
CDR3 protein: CASSLGARRREPAKNIQYF

J gene: TRBJ1-2
clone size: NA
D gene: NA
V gene: TRBV29-1
CDR3 DNA: TGCAGCGTTGACAATGGCTACACCTTC
CDR3 protein: CSVDNGYTF

J gene: TRBJ2-7
clone size: NA
D gene: TRBD1
V gene: TRBV30
CDR3 DNA: TGTGCCTGGATTAGACAGGGGGCGCGGGAGCAGTACTTC
CDR3 protein: CAWIRQGAREQYF

J gene: TRBJ1-1
clone size: NA
D gene: NA
V gene: TRBV5-1
CDR3 DNA: TGCGCCAGCAGCTTAGACACGAACACTGAAGCTTTCTTT
CDR3 protein: CASSLDTNTEAFF

J gene: TRBJ2-2
clone size: NA
D gene: NA
V gene: TRBV7-2
CDR3 DNA: TGTGCCAGCAGCTTCCATTCGGGGACGAACACCGGGGAGCTGTTTTTT
CDR3 protein: CASSFHSGTNTGELFF

J gene: TRBJ2-3
clone size: NA
D gene: NA
V gene: TRBV30
CDR3 DNA: TGTGCCTGGAGGAAGAACAAGGGGGGGGATACGCAGTATTTT
CDR3 protein: CAWRKNKGGDTQYF

J gene: TRBJ1-1
clone size: NA
D gene: TRBD1
V gene: TRBV29-1
CDR3 DNA: TGCAGCGCTAGAAGGGGACAGGGCACTGAAGCTTTCTTT
CDR3 protein: CSARRGQGTEAFF

J gene: TRBJ2-7
clone size: NA
D gene: TRBD1
V gene: TRBV5-1
CDR3 DNA: TGCGCCAGCAGCACTGGCGGGACAGGGTACGAGCAGTACTTC
CDR3 protein: CASSTGGTGYEQYF

J gene: TRBJ1-1
clone size: NA
D gene: TRBD1
V gene: TRBV5-1
CDR3 DNA: TGCGCCAGCAGCTTAAATTCACAGGGGGCGATGAGGCTGAACACTGAAGCTTTCTTT
CDR3 protein: CASSLNSQGAMRLNTEAFF

J gene: TRBJ2-3
clone size: NA
D gene: TRBD1
V gene: TRBV19
CDR3 DNA: TGTGCCAGTAGTACCGGGACAGGGGGCACAGATACGCAGTATTTT
CDR3 protein: CASSTGTGGTDTQYF

J gene: TRBJ2-2
clone size: NA
D gene: TRBD1
V gene: TRBV2
CDR3 DNA: TGTGCCAGCCTAGAGGGGCAGGGGGCGCGGAGAGCGGGGGAGCTGTTTTTT
CDR3 protein: CASLEGQGARRAGELFF

J gene: TRBJ1-2
clone size: NA
D gene: NA
V gene: TRBV28
CDR3 DNA: TGTGCCAGCAGTCCTTCCCTCCAGGCTAACTATGGCTACACCTTC
CDR3 protein: CASSPSLQANYGYTF

J gene: TRBJ2-7
clone size: NA
D gene: NA
V gene: TRBV28
CDR3 DNA: TGTGCCAGCAGCTCCCCCCTAGCCTACGAGCAGTACTTC
CDR3 protein: CASSSPLAYEQYF

J gene: TRBJ2-2
clone size: NA
D gene: TRBD1
V gene: TRBV18
CDR3 DNA: TGTGCCAGCTCACCTCTTGAACAGGGGGCCGGCGGGGAGCTGTTTTTT
CDR3 protein: CASSPLEQGAGGELFF

J gene: TRBJ2-3
clone size: NA
D gene: NA
V gene: TRBV7-9
CDR3 DNA: TGTGCCAGCAGCTTCCGGGGGAGGAGCACAGATACGCAGTATTTT
CDR3 protein: CASSFRGRSTDTQYF

J gene: TRBJ2-1
clone size: many
D gene: TRBD2
V gene: TRBV5-1
CDR3 DNA: TGCGCCAGCAGGTCGGAAGCGGGAGAGTTCAATGAGCAGTTCTTC
CDR3 protein: CASRSEAGEFNEQFF

J gene: TRBJ2-1
clone size: NA
D gene: TRBD2
V gene: TRBV6-4
CDR3 DNA: TGTGCCAGCAGACCTATAGCGGGAGGTCGCTCCAAGGGGAACGACAATGAGCAGTTCTTC
CDR3 protein: CASRPIAGGRSKGNDNEQFF

J gene: TRBJ2-5
clone size: NA
D gene: TRBD1
V gene: TRBV5-1
CDR3 DNA: TGCGCCAGCAGCCCCGGACAGGGGGGGGAGACCCAGTACTTC
CDR3 protein: CASSPGQGGETQYF

J gene: TRBJ1-1
clone size: once
D gene: NA
V gene: TRBV15
CDR3 DNA: TGTGCCACCAGCAATTTCCCCGGGGTCCAGAACACTGAAGCTTTCTTT
CDR3 protein: CATSNFPGVQNTEAFF

J gene: TRBJ2-1
clone size: NA
D gene: TRBD1
V gene: TRBV5-1
CDR3 DNA: TGCGCCAGCAGCCTGGTAGGGGGCGCCTACAATGAGCAGTTCTTC
CDR3 protein: CASSLVGGAYNEQFF

J gene: TRBJ1-2
clone size: NA
D gene: NA
V gene: TRBV6-6
CDR3 DNA: TGTGCCAGCAGTTTAACTCGTACAGGGAACTATGGCTACACCTTC
CDR3 protein: CASSLTRTGNYGYTF

J gene: TRBJ2-5
clone size: few
D gene: NA
V gene: TRBV9
CDR3 DNA: TGTGCCAGCAGCGCCAGATTGACGGGCCAAGAGACCCAGTACTTC
CDR3 protein: CASSARLTGQETQYF

J gene: TRBJ2-7
clone size: NA
D gene: NA
V gene: TRBV30
CDR3 DNA: TGTGCCTGGACCGGGACACGTTACTTCGAGCAGTACTTC
CDR3 protein: CAWTGTRYFEQYF

J gene: TRBJ2-2
clone size: NA
D gene: TRBD1
V gene: TRBV29-1
CDR3 DNA: TGCAGCGTTGTCCGACAGGGGGGAGCCGGGGAGCTGTTTTTT
CDR3 protein: CSVVRQGGAGELFF

J gene: TRBJ2-7
clone size: once
D gene: NA
V gene: TRBV27
CDR3 DNA: TGTGCCAGCAGTTACTTGCCTAGGATGGAGCAGTACTTC
CDR3 protein: CASSYLPRMEQYF

J gene: TRBJ1-2
clone size: NA
D gene: NA
V gene: TRBV29-1
CDR3 DNA: TGCAGCGCCGGACAAAATGGCTACACCTTC
CDR3 protein: CSAGQNGYTF